This T cell receptor (beta chain) was found in a study of T cells in Graves' hyperthyroidism and ophthalmopathy. Points from the study as a whole: Ophthalmopathy was model-predicted a median around seven months pre-onset.

Authors of the study amplified TCR beta CDR3 regions from RNA transcripts. First-round RT-PCR targeting the TCR CDR3 was performed with the HTBI primer set. TCRdb reanalysed the multiplex PCR reads using MiXCR and keeps one entry per CDR3 protein. The sample lists a few hundred thousand distinct CDR3 sequences; around 15% were seen once. This clonotype was observed at least ten times. Antigen specificity is unknown. The CDR3 contains 13 residues. Per germline, CDR1 LGHDT and CDR2 YNNKEL (reference sequence). Deletions cut 1 base from V and 6 bases from J, with 10 bases between. Stable hyperthyroidism: no ophthalmopathy progression over 18 months of follow-up. Each diagnosis was grounded in clinical symptoms, serum thyroxine and TRAb, thyroid ultrasound, and orbital computed tomography.

The sequence came from a woman aged 40-49 years with Graves' hyperthyroidism. The sequenced material came from blood. The rearrangement joins TRBV3-1 to TRBJ2-7; D ambiguous. The CDR3 DNA follows: TGTGCCAGCAGCCAAGCGACGAGCCTCGAGCAGTACTTC. This sequence encodes CASSQATSLEQYF.